The subject of this entry is one TCR beta chain. A 5'RACE template switching approach incorporating UMIs was used to make TCR beta cDNA. TCRdb re-called the 5' RACE reads, yielding one record per CDR3 amino acid sequence without DNA. The sample's table shows 150,000 or so distinct CDR3 sequences. This entry belongs to a study of T cells expressing NK-cell markers. The CDR3 totals 14 residues. Germline lookup yields CDR1 MDHEN and CDR2 SYDVKM. Sequencing was done on a sample of blood T cells: a sorted CD56 or NKG2C T cell subset, CD4+ or CD8+ T cells, or bulk PBMC T cells (not recorded which). This TCR came from a woman between 45 and 65 years old in good health. This chain links TRBV28 with TRBJ2-1; TCRdb designates TRBD1, a call that cannot be tested without DNA. The CDR3 reads CATQGDSPYNEQFF.